This TCR beta chain was sequenced in a study of T-cell reconstitution after alpha-beta-depleted transplantation in children. TCRbeta library construction was performed incorporating unique molecular identifiers. MiXCR, applied by TCRdb to the PCR reads, yields one record per CDR3 protein. The table includes about 250,000 distinct CDR3 sequences, around 25% detected once. This clonotype has just a few counts. No antigen is known for it. The CDR3 consists of 14 residues. Trimming stripped 2 bases from V and 5 bases from J, with 10 bases between. Findings and caveats of the study: T-cell counts and diversity were attributed mostly to newly produced T cells one year after transplant.

The sequenced sample was PBMCs, mostly from graft donor cells, obtained 360 days after TCRalphabeta/CD19-depleted stem cell transplant. This TCR was recovered from a female patient aged 2 to 10 who had a stem cell transplant for congenital amegakaryocytic thrombocytopenia, so the T cells may come from the graft donor. The chain carries TRBV12-3 or TRBV12-4 and TRBJ1-5; D is perhaps TRBD1 (5 bases). The CDR3 here is CASSLSGRYQPQHF. In DNA form, the CDR3 reads TGTGCCAGCAGTTTATCAGGGAGATATCAGCCCCAGCATTTT.